The next 17 T cell receptor beta chains were all read from a single sample in a study of identical twins. Each CDR3 protein is one row after TCRdb ran MiXCR on the 5' RACE reads. The profile shows 400,000 to 550,000 distinct CDR3 sequences, approximately 24% of them singletons. The sample was also linked to a second study, of T cells expressing NK-cell markers.

The sequenced sample was CD4+ T cells sorted from blood. Source of these receptors: a woman between 18 and 29 years old in good health.

In its sample, this clonotype was seen a few times. J is TRBJ2-3 and V is TRBV6-1, with D unresolved. Germline loops: CDR1 MNHNS, CDR2 SASEGT. The CDR3 spans 14 residues. V was trimmed by 7 bases and J by 0 bases, leaving 11 bases between them. The CDR3: CASTQDGSTDTQYF. The CDR3 nucleotides are TGTGCCAGCACTCAGGACGGGAGCACAGATACGCAGTATTTT.

V gene TRBV20-1 combines with J gene TRBJ2-1; possibly TRBD2 for D (6 bases). V dropped 0 bases and J dropped 8 bases, with 14 bases sitting between them. CDR3 length: 14 residues. Germline V CDR1 and CDR2: DFQATT, SNEGSKA (reference sequence). Written as DNA, the CDR3 is TGCAGTGCTAGAGATATGGCTCGGGGGTATGAGCAGTTCTTC. Translating gives CSARDMARGYEQFF.

V gene TRBV10-3 combines with J gene TRBJ1-1; D is unresolved. CDR1 is ENHRY and CDR2 is SYGVKD in the germline V gene. The CDR3 spans 13 residues. V was shortened by 8 bases and J by 1 base, with 11 bases between the two germline ends. CDR3 DNA sequence: TGTGCCATCGGGAAGGAGGGGAACACTGAAGCTTTCTTT. Translation: CAIGKEGNTEAFF.

The chain combines TRBV5-1 with TRBJ2-3; 7 nucleotides line up with TRBD2. CDR1 is SGHRS, CDR2 YFSETQ, per germline. V shed 4 bases, J shed 6 bases, and the junction held 8 bases outside the gene matches. The length of the CDR3 is 14 residues. The CDR3 loop reads CASSPSSGRDTQYF. As DNA, the CDR3 is TGCGCCAGCAGCCCGTCGTCCGGGAGGGATACGCAGTATTTT.

In its sample, this clonotype was seen once. The chain links TRBV12-5 to TRBJ2-3, with TRBD2 identical over 14 bases. CDR3 length: 17 residues. Germline V lookup: CDR1 LGHNT, CDR2 FRNRAP. V gave up 1 base and J gave up 0 bases; unmatched junction bases: 0. The CDR3 DNA reads as TGTGCTAGTGGTTTGGGACTAGCGGGGGGGAGCACAGATACGCAGTATTTT. It is translated as CASGLGLAGGSTDTQYF.

This clonotype was observed many times. The V and J genes are TRBV12-3 or TRBV12-4 and TRBJ2-1; the match to TRBD2 covers 7 bases. V was clipped by 5 bases and J by 12 bases; unmatched bases: 16. CDR3 length equals 15 residues. The CDR3 loop is CASSLGNSGWEGQFF. The CDR3 DNA sequence: TGTGCCAGCAGTCTGGGAAATAGCGGGTGGGAGGGGCAGTTCTTC.

In this sample, this clonotype turned up a few times. The chain employs TRBV29-1 and TRBJ2-1; D is tentatively TRBD1 or TRBD2 (5 bases each). The ends were cut back, 6 bases at V and 8 bases at J, with 17 bases in the middle. The CDR3 contains 13 residues. The V gene's germline CDR1 is SQVTM and CDR2 ANQGSEA. The CDR3 here is CSVRRDGGDEQFF. In DNA, the CDR3 is TGCAGCGTCCGTCGGGACGGTGGGGATGAGCAGTTCTTC.

The sample holds a few counts of this clonotype. The chain joins TRBV20-1 to TRBJ2-1; D call uncertain. The length of the CDR3 is 11 residues. Germline lookup yields CDR1 DFQATT and CDR2 SNEGSKA (reference sequence). Trimming stripped 4 bases from V and 5 bases from J, with 6 bases between. The CDR3 loop is CSAKRNNEQFF. Written as DNA, the CDR3 is TGCAGTGCTAAACGGAACAATGAGCAGTTCTTC.

The chain has TRBV6-1 and TRBJ2-5; the match to TRBD2 covers 9 bases. V dropped 8 bases and J dropped 4; count of bases not matched to a gene: 8. Germline CDR1 MNHNS, CDR2 SASEGT. The CDR3 totals 14 residues. CDR3 in DNA: TGTGCCAGCGGCGGGGCTAGCGGGACAGAGACCCAGTACTTC. Protein: CASGGASGTETQYF.

This clonotype appeared a few times. The DNA of the CDR3 is TGTGCCACCAGTGGGCGGCCGAACACCGGGGAGCTGTTTTTT. Translated, it gives CATSGRPNTGELFF. This chain joins TRBV24-1 and TRBJ2-2, with D unclear. Germline V lookup: CDR1 KGHDR, CDR2 SFDVKD. V lost 5 bases and J lost 0, with 6 bases in between. There are 14 residues in the CDR3.

This clonotype showed up just a few times. J is TRBJ2-3 and V is TRBV5-4, with D unclear. Trimming removed 6 bases at V and 2 bases at J, with 19 bases between. The CDR3 has 16 residues. Germline loops: CDR1 SGHNT, CDR2 YYREEE (reference sequence). In DNA form, the CDR3 reads TGTGCCAGCAACCCGGCCCAGAGCTCCTCCACAGATACGCAGTATTTT. Translating it yields CASNPAQSSSTDTQYF.

V usage is TRBV5-1 and J usage is TRBJ1-6; TRBD1 matches 7 bases. Germline CDR1 reads SGHRS; CDR2 reads YFSETQ. This CDR3 is built from 16 residues. With 2 bases clipped from V and 10 bases from J, the junction kept 12 bases outside the gene matches. The CDR3 loop reads CASSLDPGTASSPLHF. In DNA form, the CDR3 reads TGCGCCAGCAGCTTAGACCCTGGGACAGCATCCTCACCCCTCCACTTT.

There are a few counts of this clonotype. The chain carries TRBV7-8 and TRBJ2-2, with D perhaps matching TRBD2 (6 bases). The germline V and J ends were trimmed by 4 bases and 3 bases, with 12 bases remaining between them. This CDR3 has 15 residues. CDR1 SGHVS and CDR2 FQNEAQ come from the germline V gene. CDR3 sequence (DNA): TGTGCCAGCAGCTCGACTAGGGAGTACACCGGGGAGCTGTTTTTT. Translated: CASSSTREYTGELFF. Together with reference TRBV7-8 and TRBJ2-2, the CDR3 gives the full variable domain: GAGVSQSPRYKVAKRGQDVALRCDPISGHVSLFWYQQALGQGPEFLTYFQNEAQLDKSGLPSDRFFAERPEGSVSTLKIQRTQQEDSAVYLCASSSTREYTGELFFGEGSRLTVL.

CDR3 protein: CASSYANFQGSGYTF. CDR3 bases: TGTGCCAGCAGTTACGCGAACTTTCAGGGTTCTGGCTACACCTTC. This sequence joins TRBV6-5 and TRBJ1-2, with TRBD1 as a possible D gene (5 bases). V lost 2 bases and J lost 7, with 17 bases in between. The CDR3 spans 15 residues. CDR1 and CDR2 (germline): MNHEY, SVGAGI.

The V call is TRBV7-3, the J call TRBJ2-2; the D gene is possibly TRBD1 (5 bases). The length of the CDR3 is 14 residues. From germline, CDR1 is SGHTA and CDR2 FQGTGA. V was clipped by 5 bases and J by 7 bases, with 14 bases between them. CDR3 DNA sequence: TGTGCCAGCAGCCCCTCGGGCCAGGGCGGGGAGCTGTTTTTT. It is translated as CASSPSGQGGELFF.

This clonotype was counted once. The rearrangement links TRBV7-9 to TRBJ2-1; 7 nucleotides line up with TRBD2. Germline loops: CDR1 SEHNR, CDR2 FQNEAQ (reference sequence). This CDR3 contains 11 residues. J gave up 15 bases and V 5 bases, and 7 bases lay outside the gene matches. CDR3 sequence reads: CASSLGGGPFF. The CDR3 region has the DNA TGTGCCAGCAGCCTGGGCGGGGGTCCGTTCTTC.

This clonotype has ten or more counts. V and J are TRBV11-3 and TRBJ2-1; 8 nucleotides line up with TRBD2. J lost 3 bases, V lost 2 bases, and 6 bases had no gene match. The CDR3 extends over 16 amino acids. The germline V gene encodes CDR1 SGHNT and CDR2 YENEEA. DNA of the CDR3: TGTGCCAGCAGCTTAATAGCGGGGATGAACTACAATGAGCAGTTCTTC. Its protein is CASSLIAGMNYNEQFF. The entire variable domain, with the rest obtained from reference TRBV11-3 and TRBJ2-1, is as follows: EAGVVQSPRYKIIEKKQPVAFWCNPISGHNTLYWYLQNLGQGPELLIRYENEEAVDDSQLPKDRFSAERLKGVDSTLKIQPAELGDSAVYLCASSLIAGMNYNEQFFGPGTRLTVL.